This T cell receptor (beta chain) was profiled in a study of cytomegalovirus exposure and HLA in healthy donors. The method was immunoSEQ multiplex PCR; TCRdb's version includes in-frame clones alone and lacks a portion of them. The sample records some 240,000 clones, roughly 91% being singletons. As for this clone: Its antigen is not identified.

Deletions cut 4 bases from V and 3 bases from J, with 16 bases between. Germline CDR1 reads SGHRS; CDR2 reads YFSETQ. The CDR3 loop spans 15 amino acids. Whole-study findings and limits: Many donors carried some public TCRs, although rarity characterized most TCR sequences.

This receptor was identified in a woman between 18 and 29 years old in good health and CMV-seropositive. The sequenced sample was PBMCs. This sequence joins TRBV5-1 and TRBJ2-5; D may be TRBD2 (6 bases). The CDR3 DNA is TGCGCCAGCAGCCTGGCGGGAAGGGCAAAAGAGACCCAGTACTTC. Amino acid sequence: CASSLAGRAKETQYF. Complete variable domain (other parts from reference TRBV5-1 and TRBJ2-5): KAGVTQTPRYLIKTRGQQVTLSCSPISGHRSVSWYQQTPGQGLQFLFEYFSETQRNKGNFPGRFSGRQFSNSRSEMNVSTLELGDSALYLCASSLAGRAKETQYFGPGTRLLVL.